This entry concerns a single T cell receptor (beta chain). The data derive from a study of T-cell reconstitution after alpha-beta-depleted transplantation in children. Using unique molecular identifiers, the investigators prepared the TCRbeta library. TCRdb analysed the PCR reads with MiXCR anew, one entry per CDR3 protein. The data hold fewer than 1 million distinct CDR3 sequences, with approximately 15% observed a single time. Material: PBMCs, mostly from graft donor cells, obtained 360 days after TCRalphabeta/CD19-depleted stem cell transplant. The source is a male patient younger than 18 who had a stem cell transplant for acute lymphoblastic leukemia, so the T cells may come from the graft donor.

The CDR3, as DNA: TGTGCCAGCAGCATACTAGCGGCAAGCACAGATACGCAGTATTTT. This encodes CASSILAASTDTQYF. This chain connects TRBV7-8 to TRBJ2-3; TRBD2 matches at 8 bases. The CDR3 spans 15 residues. With V trimmed by 5 bases and J by 0 bases, 4 bases remained unmatched. In germline, CDR1 is SGHVS, CDR2 FQNEAQ.